These 6 T cell receptor beta chains were all obtained from the same sample, sequenced in a study of T cell responses to AZD1222 COVID-19 vaccine. The repertoire was sequenced with immunoSEQ multiplex PCR; TCRdb's copy has only in-frame clones and lacks some. The data show more than 150,000 clones, around nine tenths seen once. The specimen comprised peripheral blood, sampled on day 0 of AZD1222 vaccination. These TCRs come from an adult in good health.

A few counts support this clone. The chain employs TRBV10-3 and TRBJ1-2; TRBD1 is a possible D gene (5 bases). Trimming removed 0 bases from V and 6 bases from J, with 14 bases in between. The CDR3 extends over 15 amino acids. Looked up from germline, CDR1 is ENHRY and CDR2 is SYGVKD. The CDR3 spells CAISESWGTPNGYTF. The DNA for the CDR3 is TGTGCCATCAGTGAGTCGTGGGGGACTCCGAATGGCTACACCTTC.

The rearrangement uses TRBV4-3 and TRBJ2-1; D is unresolved. The CDR3 runs to 17 residues. Trimming removed 0 bases from V and 0 bases from J, with 12 bases in between. In germline, CDR1 is LGHNA, CDR2 YSLEER. The CDR3 protein is CASSQDQSGYSYNEQFF. The CDR3 DNA sequence: TGCGCCAGCAGCCAAGATCAATCCGGGTACTCCTACAATGAGCAGTTCTTC.

The V and J genes are TRBV25-1 and TRBJ2-7; 9 nucleotides line up with TRBD1. V lost 5 bases to trimming and J lost 1 base; unmatched junction nucleotides: 9. The CDR3 has 16 residues. Germline CDR1 is MGHDK and CDR2 is SYGVNS. The DNA of the CDR3 is TGTGCCAGCAGTTCCTACAGGGGGCCCCTATCCTACGAGCAGTACTTC. It encodes CASSSYRGPLSYEQYF.

The V gene is TRBV29-1, the J gene TRBJ1-1; D is undetermined. This CDR3 is 11 amino acids long. Between the trimmed V and J ends, which lost 6 bases and 4 bases, there was a span of 9 bases. Germline V gene data show CDR1 as SQVTM and CDR2 as ANQGSEA. Written as DNA, the CDR3 is TGCAGCGTGTCGGTGGTCACTGAAGCTTTCTTT. This translates into CSVSVVTEAFF.

The V call is TRBV24-1, the J call TRBJ1-1; D gene ambiguous. The CDR3 totals 13 residues. Germline CDR1 reads KGHDR; CDR2 reads SFDVKD. V was pared by 3 bases and J by 0 bases, with 4 bases between. The CDR3 region has the DNA TGTGCCACCAGTGATGGGATGAACACTGAAGCTTTCTTT. This translates into CATSDGMNTEAFF.

The genes are TRBV13 and TRBJ2-2; TRBD2 is a possible D gene (5 bases). The germline V gene has CDR1 PRHDT and CDR2 FYEKMQ (reference sequence). The CDR3 is 15 amino acids. Trimming took 5 bases from V and 2 from J, leaving 12 bases between them. CDR3 sequence: CASSTTGSNTGELFF. In DNA form, the CDR3 reads TGTGCCAGCAGCACCACGGGATCTAACACCGGGGAGCTGTTTTTT.